The subject of this entry is one T cell receptor beta chain. The antigen remains undetermined. These data belong to a study of CD8+ T cells in alopecia areata. Study as a whole: Administration of oral tofacitinib to treated patients was at 5 to 10 mg twice daily. Patients remained on tofacitinib for 6 to 18 months and then went 6 months without it.

Whole-study results and caveats: Treatment with tofacitinib significantly lowered scalp clonality and reduced expanded CD8+ clones among the top 100. Many expanded lesional clones stayed in scalp and blood while on tofacitinib.

cDNA reverse transcribed from extracted RNA served as the sequencing template. Using immunoSEQ multiplex PCR, the repertoire was profiled, and TCRdb retains in-frame clones only, with some absent. The table includes about 4,400 clones, approximately 61% detected once. Treatment reported: oral pan-JAK inhibitor, 5-10 mg twice daily. Punch biopsies of lesional scalp, plus peripheral blood, were taken from alopecia areata patients. The sequence derives from a human donor with alopecia areata. Sequencing used skin, obtained between weeks 36 and 40, from a patient treated with tofacitinib.

The CDR3 is CARGTGTQSYNEQFF. DNA for the CDR3: TGTGCCAGGGGAACCGGGACACAATCCTACAATGAGCAGTTCTTC. This rearrangement joins TRBV18 to TRBJ2-1; a weak D match, TRBD1 (6 bases). This CDR3 is 15 amino acids long. Trimming shortened V by 9 bases and J by 1 base, and 16 bases separated the two germline ends. CDR1 and CDR2 from the germline V gene are KGHSH and LQKENI.